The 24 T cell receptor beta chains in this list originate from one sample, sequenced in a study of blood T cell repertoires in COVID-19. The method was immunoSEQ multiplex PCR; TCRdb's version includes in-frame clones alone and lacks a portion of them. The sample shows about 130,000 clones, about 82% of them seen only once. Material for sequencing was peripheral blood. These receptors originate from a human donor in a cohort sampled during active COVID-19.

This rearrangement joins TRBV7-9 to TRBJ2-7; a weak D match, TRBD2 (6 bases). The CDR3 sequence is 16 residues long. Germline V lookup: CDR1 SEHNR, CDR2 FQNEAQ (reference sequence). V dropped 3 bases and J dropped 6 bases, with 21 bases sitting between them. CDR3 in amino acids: CASSFPTSPISAEQYF. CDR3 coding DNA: TGTGCCAGCAGCTTCCCCACTAGCCCCATCTCGGCCGAGCAGTACTTC.

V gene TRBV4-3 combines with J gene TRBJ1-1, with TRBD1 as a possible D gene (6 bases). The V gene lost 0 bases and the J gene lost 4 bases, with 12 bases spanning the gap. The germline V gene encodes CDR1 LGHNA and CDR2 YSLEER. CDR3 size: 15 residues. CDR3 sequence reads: CASSQDGGAGTEAFF. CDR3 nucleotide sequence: TGCGCCAGCAGCCAAGATGGGGGGGCAGGCACTGAAGCTTTCTTT.

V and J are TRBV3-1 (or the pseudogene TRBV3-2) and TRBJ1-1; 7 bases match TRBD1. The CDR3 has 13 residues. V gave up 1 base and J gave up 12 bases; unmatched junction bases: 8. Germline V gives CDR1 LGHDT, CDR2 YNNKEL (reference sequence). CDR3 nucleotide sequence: TGTGCCAGCAGCCAAGCCGGGACAGAGAGGACTTTCTTT. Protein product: CASSQAGTERTFF.

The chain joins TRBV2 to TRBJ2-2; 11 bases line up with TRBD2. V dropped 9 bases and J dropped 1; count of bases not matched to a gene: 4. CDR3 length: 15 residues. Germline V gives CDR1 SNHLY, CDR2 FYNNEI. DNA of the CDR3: TGTGCCAGTCGAACTAGCGGGAGGAACACCGGGGAGCTGTTTTTT. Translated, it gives CASRTSGRNTGELFF. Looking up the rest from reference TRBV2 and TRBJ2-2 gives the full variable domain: EPEVTQTPSHQVTQMGQEVILRCVPISNHLYFYWYRQILGQKVEFLVSFYNNEISEKSEIFDDQFSVERPDGSNFTLKIRSTKLEDSAMYFCASRTSGRNTGELFFGEGSRLTVL.

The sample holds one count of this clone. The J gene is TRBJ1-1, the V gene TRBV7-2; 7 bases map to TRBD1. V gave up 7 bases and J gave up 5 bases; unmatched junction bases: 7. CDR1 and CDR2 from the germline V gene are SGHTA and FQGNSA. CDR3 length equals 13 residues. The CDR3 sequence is CASNLDRRTEAFF. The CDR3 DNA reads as TGTGCCAGCAACCTGGACAGGAGAACTGAAGCTTTCTTT.

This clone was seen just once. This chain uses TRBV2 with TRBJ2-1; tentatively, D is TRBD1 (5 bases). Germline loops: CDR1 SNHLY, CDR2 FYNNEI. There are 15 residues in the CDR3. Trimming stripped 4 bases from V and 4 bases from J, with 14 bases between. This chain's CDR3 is CASSVTARVYNEQFF. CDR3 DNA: TGTGCCAGCAGTGTAACGGCCAGGGTGTACAATGAGCAGTTCTTC.

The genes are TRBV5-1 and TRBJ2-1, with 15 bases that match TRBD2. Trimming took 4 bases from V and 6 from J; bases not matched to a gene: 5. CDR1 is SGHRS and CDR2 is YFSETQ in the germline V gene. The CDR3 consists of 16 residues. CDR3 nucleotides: TGCGCCAGCAGCCTGGGACTAGCGGGAGGAATCAATGAGCAGTTCTTC. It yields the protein CASSLGLAGGINEQFF.

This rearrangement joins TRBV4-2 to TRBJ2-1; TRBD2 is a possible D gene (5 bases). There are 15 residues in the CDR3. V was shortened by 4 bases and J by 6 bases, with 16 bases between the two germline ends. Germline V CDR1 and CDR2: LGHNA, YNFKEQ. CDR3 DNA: TGTGCCAGCAGCCCCCGTCTGGAGGCCCCCAATGAGCAGTTCTTC. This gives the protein CASSPRLEAPNEQFF.

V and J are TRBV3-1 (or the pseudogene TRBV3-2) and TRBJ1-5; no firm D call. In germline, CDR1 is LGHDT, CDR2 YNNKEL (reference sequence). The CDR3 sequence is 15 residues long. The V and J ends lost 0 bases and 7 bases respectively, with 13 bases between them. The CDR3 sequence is CASSQDSGRSQPQHF. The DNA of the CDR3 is TGTGCCAGCAGCCAAGACAGCGGCAGGTCGCAGCCCCAGCATTTT.

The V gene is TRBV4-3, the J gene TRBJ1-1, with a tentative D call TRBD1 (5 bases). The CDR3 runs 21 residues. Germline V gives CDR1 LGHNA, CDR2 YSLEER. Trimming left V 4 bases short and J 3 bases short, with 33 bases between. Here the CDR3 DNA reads TGCGCCAGCAGCCGTTTAGCCGCAGGACGCCAAGGAGTATTAGGGGACACTGAAGCTTTCTTT. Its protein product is CASSRLAAGRQGVLGDTEAFF.

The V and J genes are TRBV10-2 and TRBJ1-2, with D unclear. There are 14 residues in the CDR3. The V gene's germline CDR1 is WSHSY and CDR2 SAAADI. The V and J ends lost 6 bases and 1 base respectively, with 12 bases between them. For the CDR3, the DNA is TGCGCCAGCAGCTTTGGAGTGGTTAACTATGGCTACACCTTC. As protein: CASSFGVVNYGYTF.

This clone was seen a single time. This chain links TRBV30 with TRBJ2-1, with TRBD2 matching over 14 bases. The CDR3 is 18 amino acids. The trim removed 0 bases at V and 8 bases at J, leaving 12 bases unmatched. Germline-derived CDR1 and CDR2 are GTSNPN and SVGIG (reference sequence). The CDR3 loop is CAWSVKGPGLAGVDEQFF. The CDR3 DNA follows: TGTGCCTGGAGTGTAAAGGGGCCGGGACTAGCGGGAGTGGATGAGCAGTTCTTC.

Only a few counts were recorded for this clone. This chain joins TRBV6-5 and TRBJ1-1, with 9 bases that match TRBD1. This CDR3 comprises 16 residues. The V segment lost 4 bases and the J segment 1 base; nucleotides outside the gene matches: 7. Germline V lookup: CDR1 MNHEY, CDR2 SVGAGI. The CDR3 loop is CASSSRGDRANTEAFF. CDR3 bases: TGTGCCAGCAGTTCCCGGGGGGACAGGGCGAACACTGAAGCTTTCTTT.

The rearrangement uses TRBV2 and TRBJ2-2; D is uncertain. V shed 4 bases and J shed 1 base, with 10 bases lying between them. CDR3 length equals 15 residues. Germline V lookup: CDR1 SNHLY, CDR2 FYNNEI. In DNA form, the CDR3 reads TGTGCCAGCAGTGTCGAGGAGTGGAACACCGGGGAGCTGTTTTTT. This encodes CASSVEEWNTGELFF. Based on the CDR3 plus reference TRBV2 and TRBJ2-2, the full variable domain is EPEVTQTPSHQVTQMGQEVILRCVPISNHLYFYWYRQILGQKVEFLVSFYNNEISEKSEIFDDQFSVERPDGSNFTLKIRSTKLEDSAMYFCASSVEEWNTGELFFGEGSRLTVL.

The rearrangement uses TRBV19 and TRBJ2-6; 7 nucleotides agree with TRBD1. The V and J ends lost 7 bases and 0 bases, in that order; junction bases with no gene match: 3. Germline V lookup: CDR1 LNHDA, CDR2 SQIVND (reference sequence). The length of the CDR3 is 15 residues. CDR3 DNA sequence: TGTGCCAGTATGGCAGGGGGCTCTGGGGCCAACGTCCTGACTTTC. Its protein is CASMAGGSGANVLTF.

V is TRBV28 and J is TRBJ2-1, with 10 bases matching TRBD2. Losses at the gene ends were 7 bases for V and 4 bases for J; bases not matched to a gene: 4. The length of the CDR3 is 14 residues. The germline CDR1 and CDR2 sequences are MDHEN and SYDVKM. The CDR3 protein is CASKAGGPYNEQFF. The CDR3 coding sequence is TGTGCCAGCAAAGCGGGAGGGCCTTACAATGAGCAGTTCTTC.

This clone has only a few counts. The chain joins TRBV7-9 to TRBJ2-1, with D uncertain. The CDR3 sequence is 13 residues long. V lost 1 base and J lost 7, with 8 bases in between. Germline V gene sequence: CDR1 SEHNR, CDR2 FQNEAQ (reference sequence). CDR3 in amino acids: CASSLGVLNEQFF. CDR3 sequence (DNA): TGTGCCAGCAGCTTAGGAGTATTAAATGAGCAGTTCTTC.

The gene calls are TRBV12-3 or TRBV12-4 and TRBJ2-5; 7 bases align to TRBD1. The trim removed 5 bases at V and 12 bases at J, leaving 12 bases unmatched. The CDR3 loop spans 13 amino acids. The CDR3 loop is CASSGPGQNEKYF. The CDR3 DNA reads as TGTGCCAGCAGTGGTCCGGGACAGAATGAAAAGTACTTC.

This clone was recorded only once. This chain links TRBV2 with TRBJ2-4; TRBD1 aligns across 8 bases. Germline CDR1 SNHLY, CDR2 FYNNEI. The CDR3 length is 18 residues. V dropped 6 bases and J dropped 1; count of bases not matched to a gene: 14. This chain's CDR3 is CASRDGIDRGSAKNIQYF. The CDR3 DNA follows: TGTGCCAGCAGGGATGGGATCGACAGGGGATCGGCCAAAAACATTCAGTACTTC.

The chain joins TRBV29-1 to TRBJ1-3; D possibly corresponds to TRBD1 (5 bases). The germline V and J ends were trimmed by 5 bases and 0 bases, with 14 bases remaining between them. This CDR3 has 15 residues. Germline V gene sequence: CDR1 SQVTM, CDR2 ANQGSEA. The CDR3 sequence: CSVSTGYLSGNTIYF. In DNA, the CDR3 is TGCAGCGTTTCCACAGGCTACCTCTCTGGAAACACCATATATTTT. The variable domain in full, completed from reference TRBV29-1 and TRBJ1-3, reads SAVISQKPSRDICQRGTSLTIQCQVDSQVTMMFWYRQQPGQSLTLIATANQGSEATYESGFVIDKFPISRPNLTFSTLTVSNMSPEDSSIYLCSVSTGYLSGNTIYFGEGSWLTVV.

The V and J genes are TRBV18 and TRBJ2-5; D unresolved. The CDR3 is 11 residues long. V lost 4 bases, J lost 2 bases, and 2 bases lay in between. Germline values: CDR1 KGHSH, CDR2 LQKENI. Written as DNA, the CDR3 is TGTGCCAGCTCACTACAAGAGACCCAGTACTTC. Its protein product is CASSLQETQYF. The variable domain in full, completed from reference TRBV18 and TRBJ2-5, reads NAGVMQNPRHLVRRRGQEARLRCSPMKGHSHVYWYRQLPEEGLKFMVYLQKENIIDESGMPKERFSAEFPKEGPSILRIQQVVRGDSAAYFCASSLQETQYFGPGTRLLVL.

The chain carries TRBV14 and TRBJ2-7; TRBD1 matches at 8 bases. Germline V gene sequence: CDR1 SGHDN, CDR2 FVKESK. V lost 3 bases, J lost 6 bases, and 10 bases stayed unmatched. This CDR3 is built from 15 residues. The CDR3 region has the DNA TGTGCCAGCAGCCACCTCGACAGGGGCATAGGCGAGCAGTACTTC. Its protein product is CASSHLDRGIGEQYF.

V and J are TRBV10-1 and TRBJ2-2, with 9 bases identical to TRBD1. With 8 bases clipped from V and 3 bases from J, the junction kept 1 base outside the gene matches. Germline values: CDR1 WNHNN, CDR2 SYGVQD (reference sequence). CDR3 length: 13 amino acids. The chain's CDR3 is CASRDRDTGELFF. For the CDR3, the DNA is TGCGCCAGCCGGGACAGGGACACCGGGGAGCTGTTTTTT.

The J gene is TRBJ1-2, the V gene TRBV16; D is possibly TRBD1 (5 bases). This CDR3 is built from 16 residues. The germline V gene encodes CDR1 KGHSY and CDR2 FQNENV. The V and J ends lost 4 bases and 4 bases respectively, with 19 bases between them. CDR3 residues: CASSRIQVQAPYGYTF. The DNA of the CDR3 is TGTGCCAGCAGCCGAATTCAGGTACAGGCGCCCTATGGCTACACCTTC. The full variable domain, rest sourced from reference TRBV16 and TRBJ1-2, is GEEVAQTPKHLVRGEGQKAKLYCAPIKGHSYVFWYQQVLKNEFKFLISFQNENVFDETGMPKERFSAKCLPNSPCSLEIQATKLEDSAVYFCASSRIQVQAPYGYTFGSGTRLTVV.